This T cell receptor (beta chain) was identified in a study of blood T cell repertoires in COVID-19. Study overall: Specimens from acute and convalescent COVID-19 originated in the United States, Italy and Spain. PBMCs, B-cell-depleted T cells, or T cells provided the cDNA or gDNA that made up the material.

Original analysis: Estimated nucleated cell counts came from reference gene primer amplification. Only in-frame clones appear in the TCRdb table, and some are missing; sequencing was by immunoSEQ multiplex PCR. The V and J calls and clone size were taken over from that table, and D and trimming were inferred from the DNA. The sample records about 130,000 clones, approximately 80% being singletons. The CDR3 covers 20 residues. The germline V gene has CDR1 LNHDA and CDR2 SQIVND (reference sequence). V was pared by 3 bases and J by 2 bases, with 23 bases between. The chain joins TRBV19 to TRBJ1-6; no reliable D call. The sequenced sample consisted of peripheral blood. The receptor was derived from a man in his 60s with acute or convalescent COVID-19. This chain's CDR3 is CASSIGQPGFGRPYNSPLHF. CDR3 nucleotide sequence: TGTGCCAGTAGTATCGGGCAGCCGGGGTTCGGGAGGCCCTATAATTCACCCCTCCACTTT.